The 28 T cell receptor beta chains presented below share a single source sample, sequenced in a study of OX40 agonist ivuxolimab in advanced cancers. Library construction relied on the immunoSEQ multiplex PCR assay. Here the immuneACCESS table is served through TCRdb, limited to in-frame sequences with V and J called. Missing clones are a known gap in these copies; in checked studies unresolved V genes cover under half, and the rest lacks a known reason. Across this sample there are tens of thousands of clones, with approximately 86% seen only once. The top ten hold approximately 33% of the sample. The material sequenced was CD4+ or CD8+ T cells sorted from blood, taken in a trial of the OX40 agonist ivuxolimab. All receptors come from an adult with an advanced solid tumor such as melanoma, head and neck, liver or kidney cancer.

This clone was found once. The CDR3 protein is CASSLEGWAEQFF. CDR3 in DNA: TGTGCCAGCAGCTTAGAAGGGTGGGCTGAGCAGTTCTTC. The chain links TRBV7-6 to TRBJ2-1; no reliable D call. The CDR3 has 13 residues. The V end lost 1 base, the J end lost 9 bases, and 10 bases lay between the germline ends. Germline lookup yields CDR1 SGHVS and CDR2 FNYEAQ.

The chain joins TRBV19 to TRBJ2-7; 7 positions match TRBD1. Losses at the gene ends were 6 bases for V and 5 bases for J; bases not matched to a gene: 16. The CDR3 consists of 16 residues. CDR1 and CDR2 (germline): LNHDA, SQIVND (reference sequence). The CDR3 DNA sequence: TGTGCCAGTAGCCCAAGAGCACAGGGGCTCTTCCACGAGCAGTACTTC. The encoded protein is CASSPRAQGLFHEQYF. Using reference TRBV19 and TRBJ2-7 for the parts outside the CDR3, the full variable domain is DGGITQSPKYLFRKEGQNVTLSCEQNLNHDAMYWYRQDPGQGLRLIYYSQIVNDFQKGDIAEGYSVSREKKESFPLTVTSAQKNPTAFYLCASSPRAQGLFHEQYFGPGTRLTVT.

The V call is TRBV5-6, the J call TRBJ1-5; D ambiguous. CDR3 length equals 15 residues. V shed 0 bases and J shed 2 bases, with 9 bases lying between them. CDR1 is SGHDT and CDR2 is YYEEEE in the germline V gene. The CDR3 region has the DNA TGTGCCAGCAGCTTGGGTCGGAGGGGCAATCAGCCCCAGCATTTT. Its translation: CASSLGRRGNQPQHF.

The chain recombines TRBV5-6 with TRBJ2-1; 7 positions agree with TRBD1. The CDR3 has 14 amino acids. Germline CDR1 SGHDT, CDR2 YYEEEE. The V gene end was trimmed by 2 bases and the J gene end by 4 bases; junction bases not matched to a gene: 3. CDR3 nucleotides: TGTGCCAGCAGCTTAACAGGGGATTACAATGAGCAGTTCTTC. Its translation: CASSLTGDYNEQFF.

The chain carries TRBV7-9 and TRBJ2-7, with 10 nucleotides matching TRBD1. The length of the CDR3 is 15 residues. Germline values: CDR1 SEHNR, CDR2 FQNEAQ (reference sequence). The J segment lost 5 bases and the V segment lost 5 bases, leaving 9 bases of the junction unmatched. CDR3 protein: CASSNTGTGADEQYF. CDR3 DNA sequence: TGTGCCAGCAGCAATACCGGGACAGGGGCTGACGAGCAGTACTTC.

The sample holds one count of this clone. J is TRBJ2-3 and V is TRBV11-2, with 16 bases lining up with TRBD2. The J segment lost 2 bases and the V segment lost 5 bases, leaving 4 bases of the junction unmatched. The CDR3 spans 17 residues. Germline V lookup: CDR1 SGHAT, CDR2 FQNNGV. The CDR3 coding sequence is TGTGCCAGCAGCGAGGGGACTAGCGGGAGGGCCACAGATACGCAGTATTTT. Protein sequence: CASSEGTSGRATDTQYF.

The chain is built from TRBV4-3 and TRBJ2-5; 10 bases are a match to TRBD2. Germline-derived CDR1 and CDR2 are LGHNA and YSLEER. CDR3 length equals 18 residues. V lost 0 bases, J lost 5 bases, and 12 bases stayed unmatched. DNA for the CDR3: TGCGCCAGCAGCCAAGATTTGTCTAGCGGGAGTCTTCGGGAGACCCAGTACTTC. Translation: CASSQDLSSGSLRETQYF.

This sequence joins TRBV9 and TRBJ2-1, with a tentative D call TRBD1 (5 bases). This CDR3 is 16 amino acids long. Trimming stripped 3 bases from V and 5 bases from J, with 18 bases between. Germline values: CDR1 SGDLS, CDR2 YYNGEE. The CDR3 DNA sequence: TGTGCCAGCAGCGCATCAGACAGTGCCAGGGACAATGAGCAGTTCTTC. This encodes CASSASDSARDNEQFF.

DNA of the CDR3: TGTGCCAGCAGTTACGTCAGTAGCAATCAGCCCCAGCATTTT. Its translation is CASSYVSSNQPQHF. The chain has TRBV6-5 and TRBJ1-5, with D unresolved. Trimming left V 2 bases short and J 0 bases short, with 5 bases between. Germline V gene data show CDR1 as MNHEY and CDR2 as SVGAGI. The CDR3 length is 14 residues.

The chain combines TRBV7-2 with TRBJ2-1; 8 bases match TRBD1. The CDR3 consists of 16 residues. V lost 6 bases to trimming and J lost 6 bases; unmatched junction nucleotides: 13. CDR1 is SGHTA and CDR2 is FQGNSA in the germline V gene. CDR3 region: CASSFPGLRGLNEQFF. The CDR3 nucleotides are TGTGCCAGCAGTTTTCCGGGACTCAGGGGGCTCAATGAGCAGTTCTTC.

This clone has a single count. The rearrangement uses TRBV11-2 and TRBJ2-1; 8 bases fit TRBD2. CDR3 size: 15 residues. Trimming at V came to 2 bases and at J to 5 bases, leaving 5 bases not matched to a gene. CDR1 is SGHAT and CDR2 is FQNNGV in the germline V gene. The DNA of the CDR3 is TGTGCCAGCAGCTTAAGTAGCGGGATAAACAATGAGCAGTTCTTC. Its translation is CASSLSSGINNEQFF.

This clone was recorded a few times. V gene TRBV5-8 combines with J gene TRBJ2-7, with no clear D. The ends were cut back, 2 bases at V and 4 bases at J, with 13 bases in the middle. Germline V gene lookup returns CDR1 SGHTS and CDR2 YDEGEE. The CDR3 spans 14 residues. CDR3 region: CASSLPTAGYEQYF. CDR3 DNA sequence: TGTGCCAGCAGCTTACCGACGGCTGGGTACGAGCAGTACTTC.

The V and J genes are TRBV7-9 and TRBJ2-6; D remains unclear. CDR1 SEHNR and CDR2 FQNEAQ come from the germline V gene (reference sequence). Trimming took 5 bases from V and 0 from J, leaving 5 bases between them. The CDR3 runs 14 residues. The CDR3 DNA reads TGTGCCAGCAGCCACCCCTCTGGGGCCAACGTCCTGACTTTC. This translates into CASSHPSGANVLTF.

The chain uses TRBV27 and TRBJ1-4; D gene uncertain. The germline V gene has CDR1 MNHEY and CDR2 SMNVEV (reference sequence). The length of the CDR3 is 18 residues. The germline V and J ends were trimmed by 2 bases and 2 bases, with 18 bases remaining between them. CDR3 nucleotides: TGTGCCAGCAGTTTAGAAGGCGGCCGACCCGCGACTAATGAAAAACTGTTTTTT. It is translated as CASSLEGGRPATNEKLFF.

This CDR3 is CASSPGRNQYEQYF. The CDR3 coding sequence is TGTGCCAGCAGCCCAGGACGGAACCAGTACGAGCAGTACTTC. The rearrangement joins TRBV9 to TRBJ2-7; D is ambiguous. The V and J ends lost 4 bases and 4 bases respectively, with 15 bases between them. The CDR3 is 14 residues long. CDR1 is SGDLS and CDR2 is YYNGEE in the germline V gene.

This rearrangement joins TRBV6-6 to TRBJ1-2, with TRBD1 matching over 7 bases. V shed 6 bases and J 4 bases; nucleotides not matched to a gene: 11. CDR3 length: 15 residues. The V gene's germline CDR1 is MNHNY and CDR2 SVGAGI (reference sequence). The CDR3 DNA reads TGTGCCAGCAGAGACACAAGGGGGCGCGTCTATGGCTACACCTTC. Its translation is CASRDTRGRVYGYTF.

The chain carries TRBV2 and TRBJ2-5, with 7 bases lining up with TRBD2. Germline V lookup: CDR1 SNHLY, CDR2 FYNNEI. The V gene end was trimmed by 8 bases and the J gene end by 1 base; junction bases not matched to a gene: 4. The CDR3 runs 13 residues. The CDR3 DNA reads TGTGCCAGCGGGACTACTATCCAAGAGACCCAGTACTTC. This translates into CASGTTIQETQYF.

This chain joins TRBV11-3 and TRBJ2-7; TRBD1 matches 7 bases. Germline values: CDR1 SGHNT, CDR2 YENEEA. V shed 5 bases, J shed 4 bases, and the junction held 5 bases outside the gene matches. This CDR3 region has 13 residues. Here the CDR3 reads CASSPRTGYEQYF. The CDR3, as DNA: TGTGCCAGCAGCCCGCGGACAGGTTACGAGCAGTACTTC. Full variable domain (missing parts from reference TRBV11-3 and TRBJ2-7): EAGVVQSPRYKIIEKKQPVAFWCNPISGHNTLYWYLQNLGQGPELLIRYENEEAVDDSQLPKDRFSAERLKGVDSTLKIQPAELGDSAVYLCASSPRTGYEQYFGPGTRLTVT.

This rearrangement joins TRBV9 to TRBJ2-2; 10 nucleotides align to TRBD1. J was trimmed by 6 bases and V by 1 base; bases with no gene match: 6. The germline gives CDR1 SGDLS, CDR2 YYNGEE. The CDR3 has 16 amino acids. The CDR3 loop is CASSVTGQGEAGELFF. DNA of the CDR3: TGTGCCAGCAGCGTAACCGGACAGGGGGAGGCCGGGGAGCTGTTTTTT. Together with reference TRBV9 and TRBJ2-2, the CDR3 gives the full variable domain: DSGVTQTPKHLITATGQRVTLRCSPRSGDLSVYWYQQSLDQGLQFLIQYYNGEERAKGNILERFSAQQFPDLHSELNLSSLELGDSALYFCASSVTGQGEAGELFFGEGSRLTVL.

The rearrangement uses TRBV9 and TRBJ2-7; TRBD2 is a possible D gene (6 bases). Trimming stripped 3 bases from V and 3 bases from J, with 16 bases between. The CDR3 runs 15 residues. Germline V gene data show CDR1 as SGDLS and CDR2 as YYNGEE. The CDR3 coding sequence is TGTGCCAGCAGCGCTCGTAGGCGGGAAATCTACGAGCAGTACTTC. Protein sequence: CASSARRREIYEQYF.

Written as DNA, the CDR3 is TGTGCCAGCAGCTTGGGGACAGGGAACACAGATACGCAGTATTTT. Protein: CASSLGTGNTDTQYF. The V call is TRBV5-4, the J call TRBJ2-3, with 8 bases lining up with TRBD1. The ends lost 0 bases at V and 2 bases at J; junction bases unmatched: 2. Germline CDR1 is SGHNT and CDR2 is YYREEE (reference sequence). The CDR3 runs 15 residues.

The V gene is TRBV29-1, the J gene TRBJ2-1; 8 bases line up with TRBD2. From germline, CDR1 is SQVTM and CDR2 ANQGSEA. The CDR3 consists of 13 residues. After removal of 3 bases from V and 6 bases from J, the junction contained 4 bases not matched to a gene. The CDR3: CSVDGGTSNEQFF. For the CDR3, the DNA is TGCAGCGTTGATGGCGGGACTAGCAATGAGCAGTTCTTC.

V gene TRBV5-1 combines with J gene TRBJ2-1; 11 bases match TRBD2. The CDR3 consists of 16 residues. Germline CDR1 and CDR2: SGHRS and YFSETQ. V gave up 1 base and J gave up 5 bases; unmatched junction bases: 5. The CDR3 reads CASSLLTSGSNNEQFF. For the CDR3, the DNA is TGCGCCAGCAGCTTGCTTACTAGCGGGAGTAACAATGAGCAGTTCTTC.

This clone showed up just a few times. This sample also contains other DNA sequences that code for the same CDR3. The V and J genes are TRBV25-1 and TRBJ2-3; D uncertain. Germline lookup yields CDR1 MGHDK and CDR2 SYGVNS. The CDR3 spans 11 residues. The ends were cut back, 4 bases at V and 5 bases at J, with 4 bases in the middle. Here the CDR3 reads CASSVGDTQYF. The DNA of the CDR3 is TGTGCCAGCAGTGTCGGAGATACGCAGTATTTT.

This clone has a handful of counts. The V call is TRBV6-5, the J call TRBJ1-2; TRBD1 might be the D (5 bases). CDR3 length equals 15 residues. V was trimmed by 0 bases and J by 6 bases, leaving 14 bases between them. In germline, CDR1 is MNHEY, CDR2 SVGAGI. Here the CDR3 reads CASSYSTPGWNGYTF. In DNA, the CDR3 is TGTGCCAGCAGTTACTCGACTCCAGGGTGGAATGGCTACACCTTC.

V and J are TRBV7-8 and TRBJ2-3, with 8 bases identical to TRBD1. With V trimmed by 5 bases and J by 3 bases, 13 bases remained unmatched. Germline V lookup: CDR1 SGHVS, CDR2 FQNEAQ. The CDR3 is made up of 17 amino acids. The CDR3 DNA is TGTGCCAGCAGCCAATGGACAGGGAGAATGGGGACAGATACGCAGTATTTT. Amino acids: CASSQWTGRMGTDTQYF.

V and J are TRBV6-6 and TRBJ1-3; D unresolved. CDR3 size: 13 residues. The V gene lost 9 bases and the J gene lost 0 bases, with 9 bases spanning the gap. Germline CDR1 is MNHNY and CDR2 is SVGAGI (reference sequence). This CDR3 is CASVSPSGNTIYF. The CDR3 nucleotides read TGTGCCAGTGTTTCCCCCTCTGGAAACACCATATATTTT.

The chain is built from TRBV28 and TRBJ1-5; D gene ambiguous. CDR1 MDHEN and CDR2 SYDVKM come from the germline V gene. Trimming shortened V by 3 bases and J by 6 bases, and 12 bases separated the two germline ends. This CDR3 is built from 14 residues. CDR3 in DNA: TGTGCCAGCAGTTTTGGTGGAGGGCTTCAGCCCCAGCATTTT. Translated, it gives CASSFGGGLQPQHF.